The entry that follows covers one TCR beta chain sequence. The clone's antigen remains unknown. Base qualities were left out, and no much larger clone turns up one base away. This sample is part of a study of shared clonotypes between healthy human individuals (TCRdb year 2020). As for the study more broadly: The cohort comprised two women and a few men aged 18 to 49 years. The study deeply sequenced blood TCR repertoires of about 5 healthy adults to estimate repertoire size and the extent of clonotype sharing between individuals. Leukapheresis yielded between about 0.85 and 9.5 billion PBMCs per donor. Different laboratories and diverse techniques were used to prepare libraries and sequence TCR repertoires, to increase sequencing depth and limit assay-specific biases. For each donor, CD4 naive and CD4 memory were each run on three plates, CD8 naive on two plates, and CD8 memory on one plate.

CDR1 and CDR2 are read off the germline V gene as SGHTA and FQGTGA. The CDR3 contains 15 residues, cysteine and phenylalanine counted. CDR3 DNA is the only sequence kept; it has 45 bases, read in frame from the first base. The germline V and J ends show losses of 0 bases and 4 bases respectively, and no gene match explains 5 bases of the junction. Using the deep immunoSEQ assay, multiplex PCR amplified TCR CDR3 regions from genomic DNA. Extracted genomic DNA from each cell subset was distributed evenly across all wells of several immunoSEQ 96-well plates, and each plate was treated as a replicate. For sorted subsets, about 0.2 ug genomic DNA, equal to tens of thousands of T cell genomes, was loaded into each replicate PCR. Purified libraries were quantified with a Qubit 3.0 fluorometer, sized on a Bioanalyzer 2100, and re-quantified with the KAPA Library Quantification kit. Every immunoSEQ 96-well plate was sequenced on a separate single-read 150-cycle Illumina NextSeq 550 flow cell. The original pipeline was this. Because only junctional sequences without quality scores were contained in the immunoSEQ output, filtering matching that applied to full-length reads could not be performed. To assign V/J genes and CDR3, sequences were annotated against IMGT germline references using PyIR, a Python wrapper for IgBLAST v1.9. Reads were removed for weak V/J assignments (E-value above 1e-6), missing CDR3, stop codons, out-of-frame junctions, or ambiguous translated residues. V3J clonotypes were defined as sequences sharing an identical inferred V gene, J gene, and CDR3 amino acid sequence. To compute the percentage overlap between repertoires, the number of shared unique clonotypes was divided by the size of the smaller repertoire. Repertoire richness was assessed with RTK rarefaction, the Chao1 estimator, and Recon v2.1 estimates of unobserved clonotypes. Generation probabilities for all TCRbeta clonotypes obtained by the gDNA method from a handful of donors were computed using OLGA. TCRdb took over this immuneACCESS table, retaining in-frame rearrangements with V and J assigned. Such tables are incomplete; in checked studies, under half of the missing clones stem from an unresolved V gene, and the remainder is unexplained. The V and J calls and clone size are taken from that table; D and trimming were inferred from the DNA. Counted in this sample were 2 million to 3 million clones; approximately 94% of them appeared once. Of the sample, approximately 0.37% is held by the ten largest clones.

The donors were healthy, HIV-negative adults who had no recently reported acute infections or vaccinations. Every donor was a Caucasian adult residing in Nashville, Tennessee, USA. CD4+ T cells were enriched by magnetic negative selection; naive cells were then positively selected on CD45RA, and the negative fraction formed the memory subset. Blood was collected by leukapheresis, and PBMCs were isolated by Ficoll-Histopaque density gradient centrifugation and then cryopreserved in liquid nitrogen vapor phase. Analytical flow cytometry was used to check the purity and quantity of each magnetically sorted T cell population. Genomic DNA was isolated from each sorted fraction and quantified by UV absorbance on a Nanodrop 2000c. General conclusions and limits of the study: Larger estimated clonotype richness was generally found for naive subsets than for memory subsets. Around 5% of naive CD4, more than 3% of naive CD8, 2.3% of memory CD4, and about 0.4% of memory CD8 clonotypes were shared across a few donors. Because the study included only a small number of donors, the genetic and exposure-history diversity represented was limited. Pairwise subsampling led to the expectation that sequencing depth would affect the degree of clonotype sharing among donors. Rarefaction of sorted-subset datasets indicated incomplete sequencing despite the large sequencing depth. Clonotypes shared by all four sorted-subset donors showed higher generation probabilities than non-shared clonotypes. Sampling was restricted to blood, and TCR repertoires in tissues likely differ from the TCR repertoires found in blood.

The chain was built from TRBV7-3 and TRBJ2-7; TRBD2 matches 8 bases in the middle. This receptor was identified in a man aged 18 to 35 in good health. Some clones in this sample may be carry-over from other donors' samples. The sequencing input was naive CD4+ T cells from PBMCs. The meaning of the sample's cell subset or site label: CD45RA+ positively selected. The CDR3 region: CASSLTAAGVYEQYF. The bases read TGTGCCAGCAGCTTAACGGCAGCGGGGGTTTACGAGCAGTACTTC.